This record covers a single T cell receptor beta chain. The antigen remains unidentified. The data originate from a study of beta chain features in type 1 diabetes. Findings and limits, study-wide: The study notes PCR might favor shorter templates equally in patients and controls.

Expressed TCRB transcripts were sequenced, since all the RNA that had been isolated was reverse transcribed. Assay: immunoSEQ multiplex PCR; the TCRdb copy retains only in-frame clones and omits some. This table holds more than 300,000 clones, roughly 16% found once. The J segment lost 1 base and the V segment lost 4 bases, leaving 7 bases of the junction unmatched. The CDR3 covers 15 residues. Germline values: CDR1 SGHNT, CDR2 YYREEE (reference sequence). The single heparinised draw taken from each donor contained around 100 mL of blood on average. The authors sorted CD4+ naive, central memory, regulatory and stem cell-like memory cells via CD45RO/CCR7/CD25/CD127/CD95/CD27. The purity of all sorted populations exceeded 98%.

The specimen sequenced was naive CD4+ T cells from blood. This sequence was found in a woman aged 18-29 years in good health. The genes are TRBV5-4 and TRBJ2-7, with 8 bases fitting TRBD2. The CDR3 nucleotides are TGTGCCAGCAGCAAACGAAGCGGGAGATCCTACGAGCAGTACTTC. It encodes CASSKRSGRSYEQYF.